This T cell receptor beta chain derives from a study of T cells after yellow fever vaccination. Study background: The fractions with low cell numbers were processed using SMART-Seq v4 Ultra Low Input. Study-wide results and caveats: Subsequent to the booster, the majority of primary-vaccination clones reappeared (96% CD4, 85% to 90% CD8). One caveat is that FACS-sorted repertoires could contain abundant clonotypes contaminating from the bulk population.

This clonotype was recorded many times. Its antigen remains unknown. Germline V gives CDR1 SGHRS, CDR2 YFSETQ. Trimming took 0 bases from V and 1 from J, leaving 9 bases between them. The CDR3 loop spans 15 amino acids. Production of TCR cDNA was by 5'RACE template switching, which also added a universal primer site and UMIs. TCRdb called the 5' RACE reads again in MiXCR, with one record for every CDR3 protein. This table has about 150,000 distinct CDR3 sequences, approximately 6.2% appearing once. The sequence came from a man between 18 and 29 years old who received the YFV17D yellow fever vaccine. V gene TRBV5-1 combines with J gene TRBJ2-3, with a weak D call TRBD1 (5 bases). The specimen comprised CD4+ T cells sorted from PBMCs, sampled on the day of the first yellow fever vaccination. The CDR3 spells CASSLATQGTDTQYF. CDR3 coding DNA: TGCGCCAGCAGCTTGGCCACACAGGGCACAGATACGCAGTATTTT.